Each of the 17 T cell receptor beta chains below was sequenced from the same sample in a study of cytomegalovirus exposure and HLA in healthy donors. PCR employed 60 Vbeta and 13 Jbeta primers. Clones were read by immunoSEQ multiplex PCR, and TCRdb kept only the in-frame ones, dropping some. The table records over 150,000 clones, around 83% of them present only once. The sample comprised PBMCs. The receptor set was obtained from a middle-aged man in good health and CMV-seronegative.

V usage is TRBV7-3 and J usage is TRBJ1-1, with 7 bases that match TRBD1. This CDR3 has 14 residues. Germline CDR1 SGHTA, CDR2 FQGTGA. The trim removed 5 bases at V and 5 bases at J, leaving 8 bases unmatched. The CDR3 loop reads CASSNRGGETEAFF. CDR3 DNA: TGTGCCAGCAGCAACAGGGGTGGGGAGACTGAAGCTTTCTTT.

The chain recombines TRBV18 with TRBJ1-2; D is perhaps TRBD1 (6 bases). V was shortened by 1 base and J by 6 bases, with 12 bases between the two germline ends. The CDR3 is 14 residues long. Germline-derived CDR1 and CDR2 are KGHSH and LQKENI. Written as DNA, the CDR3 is TGTGCCAGCTCACCACTAGGGCAGGGGAATGGCTACACCTTC. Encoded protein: CASSPLGQGNGYTF. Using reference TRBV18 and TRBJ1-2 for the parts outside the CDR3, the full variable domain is NAGVMQNPRHLVRRRGQEARLRCSPMKGHSHVYWYRQLPEEGLKFMVYLQKENIIDESGMPKERFSAEFPKEGPSILRIQQVVRGDSAAYFCASSPLGQGNGYTFGSGTRLTVV.

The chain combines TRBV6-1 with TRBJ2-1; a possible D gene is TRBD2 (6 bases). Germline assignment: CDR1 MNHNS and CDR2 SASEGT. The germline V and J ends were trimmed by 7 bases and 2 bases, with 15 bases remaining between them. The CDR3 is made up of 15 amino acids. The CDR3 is CASTMGGKTYNEQFF. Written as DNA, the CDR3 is TGTGCCAGCACCATGGGCGGGAAAACCTACAATGAGCAGTTCTTC.

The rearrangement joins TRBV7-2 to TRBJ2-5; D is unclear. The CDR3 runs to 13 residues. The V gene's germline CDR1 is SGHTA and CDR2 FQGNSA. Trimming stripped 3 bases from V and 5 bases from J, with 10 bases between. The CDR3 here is CASSFLVEETQYF. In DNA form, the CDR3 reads TGTGCCAGCAGCTTCCTAGTGGAGGAGACCCAGTACTTC.

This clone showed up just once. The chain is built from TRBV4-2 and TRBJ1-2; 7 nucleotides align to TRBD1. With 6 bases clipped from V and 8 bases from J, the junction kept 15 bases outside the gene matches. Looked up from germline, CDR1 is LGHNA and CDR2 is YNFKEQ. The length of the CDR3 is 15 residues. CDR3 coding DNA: TGTGCCAGCAGTCCTCTCAAACGGACAGGCCGGGGCTACACCTTC. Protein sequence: CASSPLKRTGRGYTF.

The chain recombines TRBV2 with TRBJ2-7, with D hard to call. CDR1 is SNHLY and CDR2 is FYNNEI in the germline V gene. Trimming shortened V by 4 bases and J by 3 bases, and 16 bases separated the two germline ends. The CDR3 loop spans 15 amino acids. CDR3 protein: CASSGQASLNYEQYF. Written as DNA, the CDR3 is TGTGCCAGCAGTGGACAAGCCAGCCTCAACTACGAGCAGTACTTC.

CDR3 DNA: TGTGCCAGTAGTATCATGGGCAGGGGGCTATCGAACACTGAAGCTTTCTTT. Protein: CASSIMGRGLSNTEAFF. The chain uses TRBV19 and TRBJ1-1; 8 positions agree with TRBD1. The CDR3 consists of 17 residues. V was pared by 3 bases and J by 1 base, with 10 bases of the junction left unmatched. Germline values: CDR1 LNHDA, CDR2 SQIVND (reference sequence).

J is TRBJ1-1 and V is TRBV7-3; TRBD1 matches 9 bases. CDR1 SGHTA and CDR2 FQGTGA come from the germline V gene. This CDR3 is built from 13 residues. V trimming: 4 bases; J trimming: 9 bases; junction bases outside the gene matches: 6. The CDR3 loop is CASSYGTGTKAFF. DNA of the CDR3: TGTGCCAGCAGCTATGGGACAGGGACTAAAGCTTTCTTT.

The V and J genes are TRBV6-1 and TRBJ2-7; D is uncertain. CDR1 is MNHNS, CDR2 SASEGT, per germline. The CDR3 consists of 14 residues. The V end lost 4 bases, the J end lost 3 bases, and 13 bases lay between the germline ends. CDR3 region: CASSVAALIYEQYF. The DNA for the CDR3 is TGTGCCAGCAGTGTAGCAGCCCTAATCTACGAGCAGTACTTC.

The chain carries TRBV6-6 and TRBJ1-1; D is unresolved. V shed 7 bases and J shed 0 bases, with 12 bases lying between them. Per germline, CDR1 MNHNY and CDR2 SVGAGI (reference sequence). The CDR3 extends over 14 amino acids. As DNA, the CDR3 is TGTGCCAGCACCTCGCCTATAATGAACACTGAAGCTTTCTTT. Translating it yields CASTSPIMNTEAFF.

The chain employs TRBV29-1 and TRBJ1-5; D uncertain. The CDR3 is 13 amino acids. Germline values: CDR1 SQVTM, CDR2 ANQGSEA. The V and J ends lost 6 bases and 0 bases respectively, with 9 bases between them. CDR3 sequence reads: CSVTTGSNQPQHF. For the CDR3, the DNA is TGCAGCGTCACGACGGGTAGCAATCAGCCCCAGCATTTT.

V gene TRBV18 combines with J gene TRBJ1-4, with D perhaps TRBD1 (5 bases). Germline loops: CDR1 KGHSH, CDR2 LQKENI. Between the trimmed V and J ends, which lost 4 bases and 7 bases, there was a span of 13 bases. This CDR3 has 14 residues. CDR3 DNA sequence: TGTGCCAGCTCACGGCGGGGGTGGACTGAAAAACTGTTTTTT. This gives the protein CASSRRGWTEKLFF.

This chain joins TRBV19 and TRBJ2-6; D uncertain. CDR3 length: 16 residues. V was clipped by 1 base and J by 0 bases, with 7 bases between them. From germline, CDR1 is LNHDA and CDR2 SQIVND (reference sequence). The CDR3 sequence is CASSIVGDSGANVLTF. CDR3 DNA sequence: TGTGCCAGTAGTATAGTAGGAGACTCTGGGGCCAACGTCCTGACTTTC.

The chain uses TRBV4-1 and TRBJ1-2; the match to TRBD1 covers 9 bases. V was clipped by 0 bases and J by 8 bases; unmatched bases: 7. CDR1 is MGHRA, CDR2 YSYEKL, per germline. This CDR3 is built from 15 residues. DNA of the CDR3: TGCGCCAGCAGCCAAGATGAACAGGGGGCAAAAGGCTACACCTTC. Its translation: CASSQDEQGAKGYTF.

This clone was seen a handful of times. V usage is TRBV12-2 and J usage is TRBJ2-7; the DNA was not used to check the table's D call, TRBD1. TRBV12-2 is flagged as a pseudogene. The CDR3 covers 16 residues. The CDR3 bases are TGTGCAAGTCGCTTAGGGGATGGACAGGGGGTCATCGAGCAGTACTTC. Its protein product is CASRLGDGQGVIEQYF.

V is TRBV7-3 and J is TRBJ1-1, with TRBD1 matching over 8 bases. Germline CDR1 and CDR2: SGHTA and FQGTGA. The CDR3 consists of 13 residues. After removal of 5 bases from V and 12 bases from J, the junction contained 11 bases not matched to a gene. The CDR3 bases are TGTGCCAGCAGCCAGACCAGGACAGGGCAGTCTTTCTTT. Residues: CASSQTRTGQSFF.

In nucleotides, the CDR3 is TGTGCCAGCTCTGGACAGCTCTATGGCTACACCTTC. Translated: CASSGQLYGYTF. The V gene is TRBV18, the J gene TRBJ1-2; D possibly corresponds to TRBD1 (6 bases). The V end lost 6 bases, the J end lost 4 bases, and 9 bases lay between the germline ends. CDR1 is KGHSH, CDR2 LQKENI, per germline. The CDR3 is 12 amino acids.